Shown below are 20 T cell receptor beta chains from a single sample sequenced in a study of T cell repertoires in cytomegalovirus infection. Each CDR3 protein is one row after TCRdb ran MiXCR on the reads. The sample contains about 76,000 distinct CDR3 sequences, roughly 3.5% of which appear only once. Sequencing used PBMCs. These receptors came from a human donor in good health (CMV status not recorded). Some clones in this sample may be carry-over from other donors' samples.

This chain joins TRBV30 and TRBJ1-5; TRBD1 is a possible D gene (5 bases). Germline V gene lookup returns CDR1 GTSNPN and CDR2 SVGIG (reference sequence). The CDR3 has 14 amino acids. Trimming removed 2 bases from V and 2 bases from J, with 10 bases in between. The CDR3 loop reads CAWSNMGRNQPQHF. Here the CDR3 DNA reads TGTGCCTGGAGTAACATGGGGCGCAATCAGCCCCAGCATTTT.

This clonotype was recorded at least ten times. CDR3 in amino acids: CASRTGAEAFF. As DNA, the CDR3 is TGTGCCAGCAGGACAGGGGCTGAAGCTTTCTTT. This chain links TRBV6-2 or TRBV6-3 with TRBJ1-1, with TRBD1 matching over 8 bases. Per the germline V gene, CDR1 is MNHEY and CDR2 is SVGEGT. This CDR3 spans 11 amino acids. V gave up 6 bases and J gave up 6 bases; unmatched junction bases: 0.

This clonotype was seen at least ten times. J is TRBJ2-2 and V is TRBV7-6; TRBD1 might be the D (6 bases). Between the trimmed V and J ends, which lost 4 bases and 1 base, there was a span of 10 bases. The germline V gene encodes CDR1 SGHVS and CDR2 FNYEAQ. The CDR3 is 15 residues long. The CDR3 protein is CASSSGQQNTGELFF. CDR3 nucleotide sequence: TGTGCCAGCAGCTCCGGACAGCAGAACACCGGGGAGCTGTTTTTT.

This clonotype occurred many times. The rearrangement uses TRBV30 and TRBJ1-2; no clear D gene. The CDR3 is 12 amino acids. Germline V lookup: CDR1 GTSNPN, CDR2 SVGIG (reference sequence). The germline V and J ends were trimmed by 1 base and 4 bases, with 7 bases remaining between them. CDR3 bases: TGTGCCTGGAGTGGGATCGGCTATGGCTACACCTTC. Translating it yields CAWSGIGYGYTF.

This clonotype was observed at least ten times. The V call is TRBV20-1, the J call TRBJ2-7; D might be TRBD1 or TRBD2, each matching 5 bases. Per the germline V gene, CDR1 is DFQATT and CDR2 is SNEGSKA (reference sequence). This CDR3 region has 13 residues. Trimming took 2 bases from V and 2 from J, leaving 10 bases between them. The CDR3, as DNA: TGCAGTGCTAGATCTTGGGGACCCTACGAGCAGTACTTC. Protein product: CSARSWGPYEQYF.

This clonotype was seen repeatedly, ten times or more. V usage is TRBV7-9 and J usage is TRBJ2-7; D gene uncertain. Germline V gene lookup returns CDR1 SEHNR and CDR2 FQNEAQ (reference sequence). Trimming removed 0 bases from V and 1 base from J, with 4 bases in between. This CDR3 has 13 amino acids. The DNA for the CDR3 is TGTGCCAGCAGCTTAGCAGTATCCTACGAGCAGTACTTC. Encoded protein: CASSLAVSYEQYF. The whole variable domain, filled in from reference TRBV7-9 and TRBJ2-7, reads DTGVSQNPRHKITKRGQNVTFRCDPISEHNRLYWYRQTLGQGPEFLTYFQNEAQLEKSRLLSDRFSAERPKGSFSTLEIQRTEQGDSAMYLCASSLAVSYEQYFGPGTRLTVT.

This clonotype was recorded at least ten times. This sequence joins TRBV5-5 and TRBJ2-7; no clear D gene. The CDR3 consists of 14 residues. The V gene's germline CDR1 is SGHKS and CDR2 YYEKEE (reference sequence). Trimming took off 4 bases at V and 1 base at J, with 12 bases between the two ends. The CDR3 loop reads CASSRVIQSYEQYF. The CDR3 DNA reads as TGTGCCAGCAGCCGGGTAATCCAATCCTACGAGCAGTACTTC.

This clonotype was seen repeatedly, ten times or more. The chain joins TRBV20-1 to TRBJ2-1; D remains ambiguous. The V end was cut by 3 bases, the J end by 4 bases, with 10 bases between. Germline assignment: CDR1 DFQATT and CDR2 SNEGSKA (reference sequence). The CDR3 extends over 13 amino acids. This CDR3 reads CSASGPGYNEQFF. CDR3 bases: TGCAGTGCTAGCGGGCCAGGATACAATGAGCAGTTCTTC.

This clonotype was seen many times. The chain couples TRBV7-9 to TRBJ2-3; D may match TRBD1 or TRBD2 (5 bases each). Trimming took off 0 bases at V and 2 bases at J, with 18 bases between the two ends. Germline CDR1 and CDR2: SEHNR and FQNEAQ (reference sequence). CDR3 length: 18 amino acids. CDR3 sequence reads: CASSLASWGREYTDTQYF. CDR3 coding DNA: TGTGCCAGCAGCTTAGCGAGCTGGGGGAGAGAGTACACAGATACGCAGTATTTT.

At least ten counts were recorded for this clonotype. The CDR3 DNA sequence: TGTGCCAGCAGCGCCCAACAGGGGAATCCCCTCCACTTT. It translates to CASSAQQGNPLHF. The rearrangement uses TRBV7-8 and TRBJ1-6; TRBD1 matches 7 bases. Trimming removed 5 bases from V and 13 bases from J; junction bases left unmatched: 8. There are 13 residues in the CDR3. Germline assignment: CDR1 SGHVS and CDR2 FQNEAQ.

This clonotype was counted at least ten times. CDR3 bases: TGTGCCAGCCGTTCTCTGGAGACCCAGTACTTC. It encodes CASRSLETQYF. The chain joins TRBV6-1 to TRBJ2-5; D not resolved. Germline CDR1 MNHNS, CDR2 SASEGT. Trimming removed 8 bases at V and 5 bases at J, with 9 bases between. This CDR3 spans 11 amino acids.

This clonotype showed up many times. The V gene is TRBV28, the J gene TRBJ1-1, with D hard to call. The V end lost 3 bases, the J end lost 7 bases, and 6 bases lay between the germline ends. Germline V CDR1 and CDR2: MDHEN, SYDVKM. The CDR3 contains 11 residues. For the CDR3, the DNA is TGTGCCAGCAGTTTGCAGTATGAAGCTTTCTTT. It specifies CASSLQYEAFF.

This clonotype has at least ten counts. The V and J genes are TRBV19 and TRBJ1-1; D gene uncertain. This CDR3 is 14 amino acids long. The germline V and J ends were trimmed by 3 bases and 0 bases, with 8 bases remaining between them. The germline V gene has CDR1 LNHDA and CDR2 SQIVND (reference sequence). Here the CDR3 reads CASSINIMNTEAFF. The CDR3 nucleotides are TGTGCCAGTAGTATCAACATAATGAACACTGAAGCTTTCTTT.

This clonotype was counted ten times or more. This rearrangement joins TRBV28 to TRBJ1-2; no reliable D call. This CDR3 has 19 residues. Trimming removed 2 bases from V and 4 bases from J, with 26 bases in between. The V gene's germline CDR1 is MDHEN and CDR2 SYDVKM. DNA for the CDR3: TGTGCCAGCAGTTTACCCCCATTACGCTCCAGTCTGGCCCCCTATGGCTACACCTTC. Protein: CASSLPPLRSSLAPYGYTF.

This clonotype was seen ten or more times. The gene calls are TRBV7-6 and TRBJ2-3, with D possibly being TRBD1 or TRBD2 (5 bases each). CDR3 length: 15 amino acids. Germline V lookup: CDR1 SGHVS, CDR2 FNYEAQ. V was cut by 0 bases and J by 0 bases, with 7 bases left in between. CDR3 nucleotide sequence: TGTGCCAGCAGCTTAGCGGGACCAAGCACAGATACGCAGTATTTT. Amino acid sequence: CASSLAGPSTDTQYF.

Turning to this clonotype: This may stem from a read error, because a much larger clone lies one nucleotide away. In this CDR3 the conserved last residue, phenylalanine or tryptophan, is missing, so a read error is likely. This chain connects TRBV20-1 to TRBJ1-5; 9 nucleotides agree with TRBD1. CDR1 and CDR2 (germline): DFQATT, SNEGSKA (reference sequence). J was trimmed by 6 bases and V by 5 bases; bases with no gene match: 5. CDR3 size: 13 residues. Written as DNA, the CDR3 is TGCAGTGCTGCTACAGGGGGCACTCAGCCCCAGCATCTT. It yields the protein CSAATGGTQPQHL.

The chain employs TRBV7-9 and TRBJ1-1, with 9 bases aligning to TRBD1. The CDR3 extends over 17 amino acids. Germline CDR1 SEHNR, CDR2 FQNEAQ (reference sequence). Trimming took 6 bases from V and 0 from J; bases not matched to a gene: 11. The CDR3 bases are TGTGCCAGCAGTCTGGGACAGGGCCCCGCTTTGAACACTGAAGCTTTCTTT. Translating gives CASSLGQGPALNTEAFF. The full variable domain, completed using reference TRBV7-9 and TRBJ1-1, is DTGVSQNPRHKITKRGQNVTFRCDPISEHNRLYWYRQTLGQGPEFLTYFQNEAQLEKSRLLSDRFSAERPKGSFSTLEIQRTEQGDSAMYLCASSLGQGPALNTEAFFGQGTRLTVV.

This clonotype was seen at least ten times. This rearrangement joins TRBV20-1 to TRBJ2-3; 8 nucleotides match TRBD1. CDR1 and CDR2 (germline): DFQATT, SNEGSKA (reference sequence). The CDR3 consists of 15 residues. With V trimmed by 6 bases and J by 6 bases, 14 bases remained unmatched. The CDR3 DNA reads TGCAGTGCGTTGAACCGGGACAGGTGGTCGGATACGCAGTATTTT. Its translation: CSALNRDRWSDTQYF.

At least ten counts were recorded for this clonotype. The CDR3 region has the DNA TGTGCTAGTGGCTACGACCCCCATACAGGGATCTCGGGGGGTCACTATGGCTACACCTTC. It encodes CASGYDPHTGISGGHYGYTF. The chain uses TRBV12-5 and TRBJ1-2; D might be TRBD1 (6 bases). V shed 6 bases and J shed 3 bases, with 32 bases lying between them. Germline-derived CDR1 and CDR2 are LGHNT and FRNRAP. The CDR3 loop spans 20 amino acids. The whole variable domain, filled in from reference TRBV12-5 and TRBJ1-2, reads DARVTQTPRHKVTEMGQEVTMRCQPILGHNTVFWYRQTMMQGLELLAYFRNRAPLDDSGMPKDRFSAEMPDATLATLKIQPSEPRDSAVYFCASGYDPHTGISGGHYGYTFGSGTRLTVV.

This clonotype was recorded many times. The CDR3: CASSLRANQPQHF. CDR3 bases: TGTGCCAGCAGTTTAAGGGCGAATCAGCCCCAGCATTTT. V gene TRBV12-3 or TRBV12-4 combines with J gene TRBJ1-5; no firm D call. The CDR3 extends over 13 amino acids. Trimming took off 2 bases at V and 4 bases at J, with 6 bases between the two ends.